The 6 T cell receptor beta chains below all came from one sample that was sequenced in a study of blood T cell repertoires in COVID-19 (TCRdb year 2020). Library method: the immunoSEQ multiplex PCR assay. Here the immuneACCESS table is served through TCRdb, limited to in-frame sequences with V and J called. Missing clones are a known gap in these copies; in checked studies unresolved V genes cover under half, and the rest lacks a known reason. For this sample there are around 200,000 clones; roughly 80% appear just once. The biggest ten clones account for roughly 4.9% of the sample. The sample taken for sequencing was peripheral blood. These receptors all stem from a human donor in a cohort sampled during active COVID-19.

In its sample, this clone was seen many times. V usage is TRBV15 and J usage is TRBJ2-7, with 10 bases that match TRBD1. V was pared by 5 bases and J by 3 bases, with 4 bases of the junction left unmatched. The CDR3 runs 14 residues. Germline V gene sequence: CDR1 LNHNV, CDR2 YYDKDF (reference sequence). CDR3 in DNA: TGTGCCACCAGCGGGACAGGGGTCCTCTACGAGCAGTACTTC. This translates into CATSGTGVLYEQYF. Full variable domain (missing parts from reference TRBV15 and TRBJ2-7): DAMVIQNPRYQVTQFGKPVTLSCSQTLNHNVMYWYQQKSSQAPKLLFHYYDKDFNNEADTPDNFQSRRPNTSFCFLDIRSPGLGDTAMYLCATSGTGVLYEQYFGPGTRLTVT.

This clone appeared a few times. The rearrangement joins TRBV7-9 to TRBJ1-1; 8 bases agree with TRBD1. CDR3 size: 16 residues. With 2 bases clipped from V and 1 base from J, the junction kept 6 bases outside the gene matches. Germline CDR1 SEHNR, CDR2 FQNEAQ (reference sequence). The CDR3 DNA follows: TGTGCCAGCAGCTTACGGACAGGGAGAAAGAACACTGAAGCTTTCTTT. It codes for CASSLRTGRKNTEAFF.

The CDR3 protein is CASSPPGRINSGNTIYF. DNA for the CDR3: TGTGCCAGCTCACCACCGGGCCGGATCAACTCTGGAAACACCATATATTTT. The chain links TRBV18 to TRBJ1-3; D is unclear. The CDR3 spans 17 residues. V was cut by 0 bases and J by 0 bases, with 12 bases left in between. Germline V gene sequence: CDR1 KGHSH, CDR2 LQKENI.

The chain carries TRBV7-2 and TRBJ1-6, with D possibly TRBD1 on 6 matching bases. The CDR3 extends over 14 amino acids. The V gene's germline CDR1 is SGHTA and CDR2 FQGNSA. The ends were cut back, 2 bases at V and 7 bases at J, with 9 bases in the middle. CDR3 loop: CASSLRGFNSPLHF. In DNA, the CDR3 is TGTGCCAGCAGCTTAAGGGGGTTCAATTCACCCCTCCACTTT.

V and J are TRBV7-3 and TRBJ1-6; 7 bases agree with TRBD1. V lost 2 bases, J lost 7 bases, and 5 bases stayed unmatched. CDR1 SGHTA and CDR2 FQGTGA come from the germline V gene. The CDR3 is 15 residues long. In DNA, the CDR3 is TGTGCCAGCAGCTTAGGGACAGCCGGCAATTCACCCCTCCACTTT. Protein sequence: CASSLGTAGNSPLHF.

This clone showed up just once. The chain couples TRBV13 to TRBJ1-4; TRBD1 might be the D (5 bases). Germline V gene data show CDR1 as PRHDT and CDR2 as FYEKMQ (reference sequence). CDR3 size: 14 residues. The ends were cut back, 0 bases at V and 13 bases at J, with 15 bases in the middle. The CDR3 region is CASSLGGLPGGLFF. The DNA of the CDR3 is TGTGCCAGCAGCTTAGGGGGACTCCCGGGGGGACTGTTTTTT.